The entry that follows covers one TCR beta chain sequence. The antigen is undetermined. The V end lost 0 bases, the J end lost 2 bases, and 11 bases lay between the germline ends. Germline lookup yields CDR1 MNHNY and CDR2 SVGAGI (reference sequence). CDR3 length: 15 amino acids. TCRdb reprocessed the reads with MiXCR, giving one entry per CDR3 protein. This table has about 700,000 distinct CDR3 sequences, around 35% appearing once. This specimen comes from a study of T cell repertoires in cytomegalovirus infection. Looking at the study overall: Peptides in the study included HLA-C-restricted and HLA-B-restricted CMV epitopes. Evidence of both CMV infection and a matching HLA type came from public TCR beta signatures.

Study-wide results and caveats: Carriers of CMV and the relevant HLA type were discriminated by public TCR beta frequency.

This chain connects TRBV6-6 to TRBJ2-7; no firm D call. The receptor's source is a human donor in good health (CMV status not recorded). Some clones in this sample may be carry-over from other donors' samples. Source: cultured PBMCs, taken from culture after CMV antigen stimulation. The DNA for the CDR3 is TGTGCCAGCAGTTACTCAGCACCGCCAACCTACGAGCAGTACTTC. Amino acid sequence: CASSYSAPPTYEQYF.